The sequence of this T cell receptor beta chain was determined in a study of T cells after posttransplantation cyclophosphamide. Study-wide results and caveats: Blood and skin or GI T cell repertoires showed limited TRB overlap. After PTCy, TRB diversity resembled that of CNI/methotrexate controls. Donor-recipient repertoire similarity was low at 1-2 months, rising over year one.

Here immunoSEQ multiplex PCR was the method, and the copy in TCRdb shows in-frame clones only, minus some. The table lists more than 20,000 clones, around 87% of them singletons, with 1.9% in the top ten. The CDR3 is 12 residues long. V lost 7 bases, J lost 1 base, and 10 bases lay in between. Per the germline V gene, CDR1 is SQVTM and CDR2 is ANQGSEA. Methotrexate plus calcineurin inhibitor accompanied controls' myeloablative marrow transplants; sampling was 1 year later. Worth noting for this clone: The antigen is not known.

This receptor was obtained from a female patient under 45 who received an allogeneic stem cell transplant from an unrelated donor, was CMV-positive, and had acute and chronic GVHD. Some T cells may trace back to the graft donor. V usage is TRBV29-1 and J usage is TRBJ1-2; unclear D gene. The sequences come from PBMCs, collected roughly 390 days after allogeneic stem cell transplant with calcineurin inhibitor and methotrexate. CDR3 in amino acids: CSATGFNYGYTF. The CDR3 region has the DNA TGCAGCGCCACGGGTTTTAACTATGGCTACACCTTC.